A selection of T cell receptor beta chains follows, all from one sample in a study of cytomegalovirus exposure and HLA in healthy donors. Clones were read by immunoSEQ multiplex PCR, and TCRdb kept only the in-frame ones, dropping some. The data hold some 190,000 clones, with 76% observed a single time. Sequenced sample: PBMCs. These receptors were taken from a man aged 18 to 35 in good health and CMV-seronegative. The CDR3 runs from the conserved cysteine through the conserved F or W. D genes are given only for firm matches. Part of the rows lack a size; the others show once, few, many or a class for expanded clones.

abundance: -
j_gene: TRBJ1-2
v_gene: TRBV10-3
len: 17
d_gene: -
CDR3nt: TGTGCCATCAGTGAGTCGGGCGAATTCGTAGCTAACTATGGCTACACCTTC
CDR3aa: CAISESGEFVANYGYTF

abundance: -
j_gene: TRBJ2-1
v_gene: TRBV7-6
len: 14
d_gene: -
CDR3nt: TGTGCCAGCAGCTGGGACTCGCACTCCGGTGAGCAGTTCTTC
CDR3aa: CASSWDSHSGEQFF

abundance: -
j_gene: TRBJ1-6
v_gene: TRBV14
len: 16
d_gene: -
CDR3nt: TGTGCCAGCAGCCAGGGGACTCCTAGAACTAATTCACCCCTCCACTTT
CDR3aa: CASSQGTPRTNSPLHF

abundance: -
j_gene: TRBJ2-1
v_gene: TRBV9
len: 16
d_gene: TRBD2
CDR3nt: TGTGCCAGCAGCCCCACCGGGACTAGCGGCTACAATGAGCAGTTCTTC
CDR3aa: CASSPTGTSGYNEQFF

abundance: -
j_gene: TRBJ2-5
v_gene: TRBV7-7
len: 13
d_gene: -
CDR3nt: TGTGCTAGCAGCTTGGGCATAGAAGAGACCCAGTACTTC
CDR3aa: CASSLGIEETQYF

abundance: few
j_gene: TRBJ1-5
v_gene: TRBV19
len: 16
d_gene: -
CDR3nt: TGTGCCAGTAGTACCGGGGGGGGTGTGGGCAATCAGCCCCAGCATTTT
CDR3aa: CASSTGGGVGNQPQHF

abundance: -
j_gene: TRBJ2-5
v_gene: TRBV29-1
len: 14
d_gene: TRBD2
CDR3nt: TGCAGCGCTACGGTGGTGGCGGGGGGCCCCGTTGGGTACTTC
CDR3aa: CSATVVAGGPVGYF

abundance: -
j_gene: TRBJ2-7
v_gene: TRBV30
len: 15
d_gene: TRBD2
CDR3nt: TGTGCCTGGAGTTCCGGACTAGCGGCCATATACGAGCAGTACTTC
CDR3aa: CAWSSGLAAIYEQYF

abundance: -
j_gene: TRBJ2-7
v_gene: TRBV10-3
len: 19
d_gene: TRBD2
CDR3nt: TGTGCCATCAGTTCCCTTGGACTAGCGGGGGGGCCGTTGGGCTACGAGCAGTACTTC
CDR3aa: CAISSLGLAGGPLGYEQYF

abundance: -
j_gene: TRBJ2-1
v_gene: TRBV28
len: 13
d_gene: -
CDR3nt: TGTGCCAGCAGGTTCTATCGCGACAATGAGCAGTTCTTC
CDR3aa: CASRFYRDNEQFF

abundance: -
j_gene: TRBJ1-2
v_gene: TRBV15
len: 14
d_gene: -
CDR3nt: TGTGCCACCAGCAGGGGAGGGGGGCACTATGGCTACACCTTC
CDR3aa: CATSRGGGHYGYTF

abundance: -
j_gene: TRBJ1-5
v_gene: TRBV5-6
len: 15
d_gene: TRBD1
CDR3nt: TGTGCCAGCAGCACCGGACAGGGGATAAATCAGCCCCAGCATTTT
CDR3aa: CASSTGQGINQPQHF

abundance: few
j_gene: TRBJ1-5
v_gene: TRBV28
len: 16
d_gene: TRBD1
CDR3nt: TGTGCCAGCAGTTTATCCGGGACAGGGCGGAATAAGCCCCAGCATTTT
CDR3aa: CASSLSGTGRNKPQHF

abundance: -
j_gene: TRBJ1-1
v_gene: TRBV28
len: 13
d_gene: -
CDR3nt: TGTGCCAGCAGTTTAGGAGGTTGGGCTGAAGCTTTCTTT
CDR3aa: CASSLGGWAEAFF

abundance: -
j_gene: TRBJ1-2
v_gene: TRBV27
len: 16
d_gene: TRBD1
CDR3nt: TGTGCCAGCAGTCCCCTCCTAACAGGGGACCCGCGGGGCTACACCTTC
CDR3aa: CASSPLLTGDPRGYTF

abundance: -
j_gene: TRBJ2-3
v_gene: TRBV19
len: 14
d_gene: -
CDR3nt: TGTGCCAGTAGTATAGGGCAGGGCACAGATACGCAGTATTTT
CDR3aa: CASSIGQGTDTQYF

abundance: -
j_gene: TRBJ2-1
v_gene: TRBV13
len: 17
d_gene: TRBD2
CDR3nt: TGTGCCAGCAGCTTCCCACTACTAGCGGGAGGGAATAATGAGCAGTTCTTC
CDR3aa: CASSFPLLAGGNNEQFF

abundance: -
j_gene: TRBJ2-1
v_gene: TRBV7-3
len: 13
d_gene: TRBD1
CDR3nt: TGTGCCAGCAGCTTAGTTGGGACAGTCCAGCAGTTCTTC
CDR3aa: CASSLVGTVQQFF

abundance: -
j_gene: TRBJ1-1
v_gene: TRBV29-1
len: 14
d_gene: -
CDR3nt: TGCAGCGTCGGGGGGATTACTGAGAACACTGAAGCTTTCTTT
CDR3aa: CSVGGITENTEAFF

abundance: -
j_gene: TRBJ1-1
v_gene: TRBV5-1
len: 14
d_gene: -
CDR3nt: TGCGCCAGCAGCTTGGAGGGGCGGAACACTGAAGCTTTCTTT
CDR3aa: CASSLEGRNTEAFF

abundance: -
j_gene: TRBJ2-1
v_gene: TRBV30
len: 12
d_gene: TRBD2
CDR3nt: TGTGCCTCCACCCGGACTAGCTATGAGCAGTTCTTC
CDR3aa: CASTRTSYEQFF

abundance: -
j_gene: TRBJ2-6
v_gene: TRBV29-1
len: 14
d_gene: -
CDR3nt: TGCAGCGTTATTGGGCACTCTGGGGCCAACGTCCTGACTTTC
CDR3aa: CSVIGHSGANVLTF

abundance: -
j_gene: TRBJ2-5
v_gene: TRBV9
len: 19
d_gene: TRBD1
CDR3nt: TGTGCCAGCAGCGCAGCCGTTTCCCGGGACAGGGCCCCTCAAGAGACCCAGTACTTC
CDR3aa: CASSAAVSRDRAPQETQYF

abundance: few
j_gene: TRBJ2-7
v_gene: TRBV19
len: 14
d_gene: TRBD1
CDR3nt: TGTGCCAGTAGCTTGGGACAGGGGTACTACGAGCAGTACTTC
CDR3aa: CASSLGQGYYEQYF

abundance: -
j_gene: TRBJ2-2
v_gene: TRBV28
len: 18
d_gene: TRBD2
CDR3nt: TGTGCCAGCAGTTCCCTAGAGCTCCCTAGCGGGACTACCGGGGAGCTGTTTTTT
CDR3aa: CASSSLELPSGTTGELFF

abundance: many
j_gene: TRBJ2-7
v_gene: TRBV6-1
len: 12
d_gene: -
CDR3nt: TGTGCCAGCAGTGAGACCTTCGCAGGACAGTACTTC
CDR3aa: CASSETFAGQYF

abundance: once
j_gene: TRBJ2-2
v_gene: TRBV9
len: 15
d_gene: -
CDR3nt: TGTGCCAGCAGCCCCCTGGGCGGGATGTCCGGGGAGCTGTTTTTT
CDR3aa: CASSPLGGMSGELFF

abundance: -
j_gene: TRBJ2-3
v_gene: TRBV5-4
len: 15
d_gene: TRBD2
CDR3nt: TGTGCCAGCAGTGTCAGCGGGAGGGGGGGGGATACGCAGTATTTT
CDR3aa: CASSVSGRGGDTQYF

abundance: once
j_gene: TRBJ2-5
v_gene: TRBV28
len: 13
d_gene: TRBD1
CDR3nt: TGTGCCAGCAGAACAGGGGGCGAGGAGACCCAGTACTTC
CDR3aa: CASRTGGEETQYF

abundance: -
j_gene: TRBJ2-2
v_gene: TRBV9
len: 17
d_gene: TRBD1
CDR3nt: TGTGCCAGCAGCGCGAGGGCGGGACAGGGGAACACCGGGGAGCTGTTTTTT
CDR3aa: CASSARAGQGNTGELFF

abundance: -
j_gene: TRBJ1-6
v_gene: TRBV19
len: 13
d_gene: -
CDR3nt: TGTGCCAGTAGTATCATAGGGGGTTCACCCCTCCACTTT
CDR3aa: CASSIIGGSPLHF

abundance: few
j_gene: TRBJ2-7
v_gene: TRBV30
len: 13
d_gene: TRBD1
CDR3nt: TGTGCCTGGAGTGTAGGGACAGGCTACGAGCAGTACTTC
CDR3aa: CAWSVGTGYEQYF

abundance: -
j_gene: TRBJ1-5
v_gene: TRBV4-2
len: 16
d_gene: -
CDR3nt: TGTGCCAGCAGCCAGACACTAGCCAGCAGCAATCAGCCCCAGCATTTT
CDR3aa: CASSQTLASSNQPQHF

abundance: -
j_gene: TRBJ2-7
v_gene: TRBV27
len: 13
d_gene: -
CDR3nt: TGTGCCAGCGGTAGGAGCGGGTCCTACGAGCAGTACTTC
CDR3aa: CASGRSGSYEQYF

abundance: few
j_gene: TRBJ2-6
v_gene: TRBV28
len: 16
d_gene: TRBD1
CDR3nt: TGTGCCTGCATCCCGACAGGGGGCTCTGGGGCCAACGTCCTGACTTTC
CDR3aa: CACIPTGGSGANVLTF

abundance: -
j_gene: TRBJ1-5
v_gene: TRBV28
len: 14
d_gene: TRBD1
CDR3nt: TGTGCCAGCAGCCTTCAGGGGGACAATCAGCCCCAGCATTTT
CDR3aa: CASSLQGDNQPQHF

abundance: -
j_gene: TRBJ1-2
v_gene: TRBV29-1
len: 14
d_gene: TRBD1
CDR3nt: TGCAGCGTTCGGTCAGGGGGCGAGAACTATGGCTACACCTTC
CDR3aa: CSVRSGGENYGYTF

abundance: -
j_gene: TRBJ2-7
v_gene: TRBV5-5
len: 16
d_gene: TRBD1
CDR3nt: TGTGCCAGCAGCTTGGCCGGGACAGGTTCTACCTACGAGCAGTACTTC
CDR3aa: CASSLAGTGSTYEQYF

abundance: once
j_gene: TRBJ2-6
v_gene: TRBV5-1
len: 16
d_gene: -
CDR3nt: TGCGCCAGCAGCTTTGGAGATTCTACTGGGGCCAACGTCCTGACTTTC
CDR3aa: CASSFGDSTGANVLTF

abundance: -
j_gene: TRBJ2-5
v_gene: TRBV6-1
len: 14
d_gene: TRBD2
CDR3nt: TGTGCCAGCAGCAATGGGGGAGGGGAAGAGACCCAGTACTTC
CDR3aa: CASSNGGGEETQYF

abundance: -
j_gene: TRBJ2-3
v_gene: TRBV7-6
len: 18
d_gene: TRBD2
CDR3nt: TGTGCCAGCAGCCTGGGACTAGCGGGGGGGCCGGGCACAGATACGCAGTATTTT
CDR3aa: CASSLGLAGGPGTDTQYF

abundance: -
j_gene: TRBJ1-2
v_gene: TRBV28
len: 12
d_gene: TRBD1
CDR3nt: TGTGCCAGCAGTGACAGGGGGAATGGCTACACCTTC
CDR3aa: CASSDRGNGYTF

abundance: few
j_gene: TRBJ1-1
v_gene: TRBV4-1
len: 15
d_gene: -
CDR3nt: TGCGCCAGCAGCCTCACTCAGGGTATGAACACTGAAGCTTTCTTT
CDR3aa: CASSLTQGMNTEAFF

abundance: -
j_gene: TRBJ2-1
v_gene: TRBV28
len: 15
d_gene: -
CDR3nt: TGTGCCAGCACCCCTCATGAGGTAGGCGCCAAAGAGCAGTTCTTC
CDR3aa: CASTPHEVGAKEQFF

abundance: -
j_gene: TRBJ1-2
v_gene: TRBV19
len: 13
d_gene: -
CDR3nt: TGTGCCAGTAGTATGCGGGGCAACTATGGCTACACCTTC
CDR3aa: CASSMRGNYGYTF

abundance: -
j_gene: TRBJ1-1
v_gene: TRBV20-1
len: 11
d_gene: -
CDR3nt: TGCAGTGCCCGGCTAGGGAGGGTAGCTTTCTTT
CDR3aa: CSARLGRVAFF

abundance: -
j_gene: TRBJ1-1
v_gene: TRBV6-5
len: 14
d_gene: -
CDR3nt: TGTGCCAGCTACCGTAGACAGATGAACACTGAAGCTTTCTTT
CDR3aa: CASYRRQMNTEAFF

abundance: -
j_gene: TRBJ2-5
v_gene: TRBV19
len: 14
d_gene: TRBD1
CDR3nt: TGTGCCAGTAGCCTCGGGACAGGGGGGGAGACCCAGTACTTC
CDR3aa: CASSLGTGGETQYF

abundance: -
j_gene: TRBJ2-1
v_gene: TRBV4-1
len: 16
d_gene: -
CDR3nt: TGCGCCAGCAGCCAAGACACGGGTCGAAACTACAATGAGCAGTTCTTC
CDR3aa: CASSQDTGRNYNEQFF

abundance: few
j_gene: TRBJ1-1
v_gene: TRBV5-6
len: 13
d_gene: -
CDR3nt: TGTGCCAGCAGCCCGGGGGGGAACACTGAAGCTTTCTTT
CDR3aa: CASSPGGNTEAFF

abundance: -
j_gene: TRBJ1-1
v_gene: TRBV28
len: 15
d_gene: TRBD1
CDR3nt: TGTGCCAGCAGTTCCATTTTGACAGGGGGCACTGAAGCTTTCTTT
CDR3aa: CASSSILTGGTEAFF

abundance: -
j_gene: TRBJ2-1
v_gene: TRBV5-6
len: 17
d_gene: TRBD2
CDR3nt: TGTGCCAGCAGCTTGGTGTCCCTAGCGGGAGGCTACAATGAGCAGTTCTTC
CDR3aa: CASSLVSLAGGYNEQFF

abundance: -
j_gene: TRBJ1-6
v_gene: TRBV7-8
len: 16
d_gene: TRBD1
CDR3nt: TGTGCCAGCAGCTCTACCGGGACAGGGAAGAATTCACCCCTCCACTTT
CDR3aa: CASSSTGTGKNSPLHF

abundance: -
j_gene: TRBJ2-1
v_gene: TRBV5-1
len: 15
d_gene: -
CDR3nt: TGCGCCAGCAGCTTGGTAACTGTTGGGGGCAATGAACAGTTCTTC
CDR3aa: CASSLVTVGGNEQFF

abundance: few
j_gene: TRBJ2-1
v_gene: TRBV20-1
len: 11
d_gene: TRBD1
CDR3nt: TGCAGTGCCCCAGCTGAGGGGGCCCAGTTCTTC
CDR3aa: CSAPAEGAQFF

abundance: -
j_gene: TRBJ2-7
v_gene: TRBV6-1
len: 15
d_gene: -
CDR3nt: TGTGCCAGCAGGAAGCGTACCGGGACTCGCTACGAGCAGTACTTC
CDR3aa: CASRKRTGTRYEQYF